Below, 10 T cell receptor beta chains from the same sample are listed, as sequenced in a study of cytomegalovirus exposure and HLA in healthy donors. It was with 60 Vbeta and 13 Jbeta primers that the PCR ran. Clones were read by immunoSEQ multiplex PCR, and TCRdb kept only the in-frame ones, dropping some. Recorded for this sample: around 29,000 clones. Sequenced material: PBMCs. The receptors come from a man aged 25-45 years in good health and CMV-seronegative.

CDR3 bases: TGTGCCAGTTTAACCGGGAGGTTCTCGAACACTGAAGCTTTCTTT. This gives the protein CASLTGRFSNTEAFF. The chain couples TRBV6-5 to TRBJ1-1; D is unresolved. The V end was cut by 9 bases, the J end by 1 base, with 18 bases between. Germline-derived CDR1 and CDR2 are MNHEY and SVGAGI. The CDR3 loop spans 15 amino acids.

The chain is built from TRBV7-9 and TRBJ2-7; TRBD1 is a possible D gene (6 bases). CDR1 SEHNR and CDR2 FQNEAQ come from the germline V gene (reference sequence). The germline V and J ends were trimmed by 3 bases and 9 bases, with 12 bases remaining between them. The CDR3 is 12 amino acids. The CDR3 nucleotides are TGTGCCAGCAGCTTTAAGACAGGACCGCAGTACTTC. Protein product: CASSFKTGPQYF.

The chain employs TRBV30 and TRBJ2-7; D remains unclear. The length of the CDR3 is 12 residues. Germline CDR1 is GTSNPN and CDR2 is SVGIG (reference sequence). V was pared by 2 bases and J by 0 bases, with 5 bases between. The CDR3 DNA sequence: TGTGCCTGGAGTCGACTCTCCTACGAGCAGTACTTC. This codes for CAWSRLSYEQYF.

The chain is built from TRBV6-6 and TRBJ2-5, with TRBD2 as a possible D gene (7 bases). The CDR3 runs 15 residues. Germline CDR1 MNHNY, CDR2 SVGAGI (reference sequence). V was trimmed by 6 bases and J by 5 bases, leaving 19 bases between them. The CDR3 is CASSPTWGGGETQYF. The CDR3 DNA is TGTGCCAGCAGCCCCACCTGGGGAGGGGGGGAGACCCAGTACTTC.

The rearrangement links TRBV29-1 to TRBJ2-1, with D unclear. Germline CDR1 and CDR2: SQVTM and ANQGSEA. V lost 8 bases to trimming and J lost 8 bases, with 16 bases between them. This CDR3 has 12 amino acids. The CDR3, as DNA: TGCAGCTTTTCGCCTAACCGCGATGAGCAGTTCTTC. Amino acids: CSFSPNRDEQFF.

The chain uses TRBV6-5 and TRBJ2-1, with D unresolved. Germline values: CDR1 MNHEY, CDR2 SVGAGI. Trimming stripped 6 bases from V and 9 bases from J, with 9 bases between. This CDR3 is 11 amino acids long. The CDR3 reads CASSFTGEQFF. The DNA for the CDR3 is TGTGCCAGCAGCTTTACGGGTGAGCAGTTCTTC.

J is TRBJ2-3 and V is TRBV7-6, with TRBD1 as a possible D gene (6 bases). Trimming left V 6 bases short and J 6 bases short, with 16 bases between. Germline V gene data show CDR1 as SGHVS and CDR2 as FNYEAQ. This CDR3 comprises 14 residues. The CDR3 DNA sequence: TGTGCCAGCAGGGCAGGGGCCTCGGTGGATACGCAGTATTTT. Translated, it gives CASRAGASVDTQYF.

The chain couples TRBV5-1 to TRBJ2-3; 10 nucleotides align to TRBD2. V shed 1 base and J 0 bases; nucleotides not matched to a gene: 8. CDR1 and CDR2 from the germline V gene are SGHRS and YFSETQ. This CDR3 is built from 18 residues. The CDR3 spells CASSLWLAGEASTDTQYF. The DNA for the CDR3 is TGCGCCAGCAGCTTGTGGCTAGCGGGAGAGGCTAGCACAGATACGCAGTATTTT.

The genes are TRBV4-1 and TRBJ2-7; 11 bases are shared with TRBD1. The CDR3 length is 17 residues. CDR1 is MGHRA and CDR2 is YSYEKL in the germline V gene. V shed 4 bases and J 2 bases; nucleotides not matched to a gene: 10. CDR3 sequence reads: CASSPNTGTGGAYEQYF. CDR3 nucleotide sequence: TGCGCCAGCAGCCCAAACACCGGGACAGGGGGGGCCTACGAGCAGTACTTC.

The rearrangement joins TRBV9 to TRBJ2-7; possible D gene TRBD2, 6 bases. Germline CDR1 is SGDLS and CDR2 is YYNGEE. V was shortened by 2 bases and J by 0 bases, with 15 bases between the two germline ends. The CDR3 is 16 residues long. Here the CDR3 DNA reads TGTGCCAGCAGCGTGGACCGGGACTCCCTCTCCTACGAGCAGTACTTC. This encodes CASSVDRDSLSYEQYF.